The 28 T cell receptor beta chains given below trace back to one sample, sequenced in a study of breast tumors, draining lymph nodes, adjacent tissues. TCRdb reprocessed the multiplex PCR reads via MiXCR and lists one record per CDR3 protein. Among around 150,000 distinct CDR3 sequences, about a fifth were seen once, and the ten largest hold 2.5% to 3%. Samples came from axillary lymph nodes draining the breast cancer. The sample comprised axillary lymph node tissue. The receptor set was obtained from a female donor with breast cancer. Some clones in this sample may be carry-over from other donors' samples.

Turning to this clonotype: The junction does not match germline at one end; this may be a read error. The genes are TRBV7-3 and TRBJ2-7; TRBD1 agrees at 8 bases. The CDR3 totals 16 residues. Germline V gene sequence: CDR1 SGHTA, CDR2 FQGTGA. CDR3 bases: TGTGCCAGCAGCCTCAGACAGGGGCGACCATCCTACGAGCAGTACTTT. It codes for CASSLRQGRPSYEQYF.

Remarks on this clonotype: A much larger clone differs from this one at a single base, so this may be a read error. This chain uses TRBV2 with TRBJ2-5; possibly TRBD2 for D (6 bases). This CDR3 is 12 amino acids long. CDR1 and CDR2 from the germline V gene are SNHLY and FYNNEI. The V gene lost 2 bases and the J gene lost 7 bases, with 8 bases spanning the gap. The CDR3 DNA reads TGTGCCAGCAGTGAAAGGAGGGGGACCCAGTACTTC. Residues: CASSERRGTQYF.

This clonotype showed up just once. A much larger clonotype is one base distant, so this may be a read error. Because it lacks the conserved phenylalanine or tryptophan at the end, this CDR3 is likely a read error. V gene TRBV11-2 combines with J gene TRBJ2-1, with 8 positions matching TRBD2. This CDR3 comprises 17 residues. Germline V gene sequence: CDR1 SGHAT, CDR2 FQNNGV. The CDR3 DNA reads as TGTGCCAGCAGCACCGGCCTAGCGGGTGTCTCGTCCAATAAGCAGTTCCTC. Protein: CASSTGLAGVSSNKQFL.

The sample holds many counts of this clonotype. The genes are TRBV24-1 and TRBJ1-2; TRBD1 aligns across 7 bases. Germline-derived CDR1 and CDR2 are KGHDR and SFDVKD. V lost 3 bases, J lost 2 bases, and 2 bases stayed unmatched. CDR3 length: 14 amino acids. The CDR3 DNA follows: TGTGCCACCAGTGATACAGGGGCCAACTATGGCTACACCTTC. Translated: CATSDTGANYGYTF.

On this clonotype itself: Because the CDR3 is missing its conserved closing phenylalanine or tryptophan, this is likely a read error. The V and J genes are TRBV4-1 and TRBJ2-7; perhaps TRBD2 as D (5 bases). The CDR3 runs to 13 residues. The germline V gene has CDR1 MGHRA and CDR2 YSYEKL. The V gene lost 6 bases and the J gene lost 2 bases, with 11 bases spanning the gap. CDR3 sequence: CASSLSVAYEQYS. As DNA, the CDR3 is TGCGCCAGCAGTCTTAGCGTGGCCTACGAGCAGTACTCC.

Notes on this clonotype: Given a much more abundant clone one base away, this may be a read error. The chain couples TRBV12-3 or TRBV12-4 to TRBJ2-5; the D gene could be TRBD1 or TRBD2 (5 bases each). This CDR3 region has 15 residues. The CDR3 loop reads CASVPQAGTKETRYF. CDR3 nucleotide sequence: TGTGCCAGCGTCCCCCAGGCAGGGACGAAAGAGACCCGGTACTTC.

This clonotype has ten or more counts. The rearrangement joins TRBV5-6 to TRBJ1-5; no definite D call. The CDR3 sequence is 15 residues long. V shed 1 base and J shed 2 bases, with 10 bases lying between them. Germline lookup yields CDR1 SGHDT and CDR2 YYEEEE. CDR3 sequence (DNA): TGTGCCAGCAGCTTGTCCCCGGCGGGCAATCAGCCCCAGCATTTT. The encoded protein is CASSLSPAGNQPQHF.

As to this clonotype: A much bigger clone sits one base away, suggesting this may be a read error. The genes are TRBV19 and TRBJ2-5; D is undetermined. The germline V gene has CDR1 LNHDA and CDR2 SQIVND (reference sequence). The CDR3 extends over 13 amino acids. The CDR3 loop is CASSTRSQGTQYF. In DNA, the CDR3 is TGTGCCAGTAGTACACGTAGCCAAGGGACCCAGTACTTC.

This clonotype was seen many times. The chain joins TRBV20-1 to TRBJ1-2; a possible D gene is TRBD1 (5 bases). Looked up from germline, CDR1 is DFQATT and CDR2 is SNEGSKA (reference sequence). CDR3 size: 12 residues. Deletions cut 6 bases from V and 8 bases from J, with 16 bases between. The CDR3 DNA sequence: TGCAGTGCCCGCGAGCAGGGAGGGGGCTACACCTTC. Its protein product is CSAREQGGGYTF.

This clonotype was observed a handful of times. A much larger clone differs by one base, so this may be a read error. The CDR3 reads CASSLARGNTGELFF. As DNA, the CDR3 is TGCGCCAGCAGCTTGGCCAGGGGGAACACCGGGGAGCTGTTTTTT. The V gene is TRBV5-1, the J gene TRBJ2-2; tentative D call: TRBD1 (6 bases). Germline loops: CDR1 SGHRS, CDR2 YFSETQ. Trimming shortened V by 0 bases and J by 1 base, and 7 bases separated the two germline ends. The CDR3 has 15 amino acids.

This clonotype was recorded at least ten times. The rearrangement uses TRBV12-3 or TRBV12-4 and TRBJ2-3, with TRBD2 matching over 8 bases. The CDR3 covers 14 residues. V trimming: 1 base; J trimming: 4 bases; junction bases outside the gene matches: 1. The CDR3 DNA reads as TGTGCCAGCAGTTTAGGGCGGGAGGCAGATACGCAGTATTTT. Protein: CASSLGREADTQYF.

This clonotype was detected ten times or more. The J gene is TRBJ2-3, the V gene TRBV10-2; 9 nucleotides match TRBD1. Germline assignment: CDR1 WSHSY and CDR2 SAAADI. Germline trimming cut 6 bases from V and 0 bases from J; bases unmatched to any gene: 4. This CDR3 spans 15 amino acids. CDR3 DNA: TGCGCCAGCAGCGAACAGGGGGCTAGCACAGATACGCAGTATTTT. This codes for CASSEQGASTDTQYF.

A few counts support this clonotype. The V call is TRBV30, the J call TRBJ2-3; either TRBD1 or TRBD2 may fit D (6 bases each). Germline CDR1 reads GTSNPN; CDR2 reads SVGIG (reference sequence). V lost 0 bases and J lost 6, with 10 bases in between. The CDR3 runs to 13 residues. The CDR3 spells CAWSVLGGDTQYF. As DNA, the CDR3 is TGTGCCTGGAGTGTACTAGGGGGGGATACGCAGTATTTT.

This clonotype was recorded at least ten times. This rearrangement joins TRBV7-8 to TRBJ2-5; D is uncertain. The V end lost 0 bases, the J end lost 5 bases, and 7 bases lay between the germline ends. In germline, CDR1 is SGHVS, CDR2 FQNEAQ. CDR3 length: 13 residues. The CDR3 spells CASSLALGETQYF. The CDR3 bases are TGTGCCAGCAGCTTAGCCCTTGGGGAGACCCAGTACTTC.

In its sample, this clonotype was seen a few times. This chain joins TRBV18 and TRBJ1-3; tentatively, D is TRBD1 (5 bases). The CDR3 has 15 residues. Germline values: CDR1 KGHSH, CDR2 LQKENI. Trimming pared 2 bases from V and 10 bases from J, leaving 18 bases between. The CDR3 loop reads CASSPIRRESWTIYF. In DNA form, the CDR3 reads TGTGCCAGCTCACCAATTCGCAGGGAATCTTGGACCATATATTTT.

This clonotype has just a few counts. The chain's CDR3 is CASTYRSVAGYNEQFF. As DNA, the CDR3 is TGTGCCAGTACTTATAGGTCGGTAGCGGGGTACAATGAGCAGTTCTTC. The V gene is TRBV19, the J gene TRBJ2-1; 8 nucleotides agree with TRBD2. The CDR3 has 16 residues. Per germline, CDR1 LNHDA and CDR2 SQIVND (reference sequence). J gave up 4 bases and V 7 bases, and 12 bases lay outside the gene matches. The full variable domain, its missing parts supplied by reference TRBV19 and TRBJ2-1, is DGGITQSPKYLFRKEGQNVTLSCEQNLNHDAMYWYRQDPGQGLRLIYYSQIVNDFQKGDIAEGYSVSREKKESFPLTVTSAQKNPTAFYLCASTYRSVAGYNEQFFGPGTRLTVL.

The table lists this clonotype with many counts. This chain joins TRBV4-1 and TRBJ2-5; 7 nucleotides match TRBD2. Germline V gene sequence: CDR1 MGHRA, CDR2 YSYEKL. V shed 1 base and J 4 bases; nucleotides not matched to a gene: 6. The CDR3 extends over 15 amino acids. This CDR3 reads CASSQVAGAGETQYF. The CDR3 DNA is TGCGCCAGCAGCCAAGTGGCGGGAGCTGGAGAGACCCAGTACTTC.

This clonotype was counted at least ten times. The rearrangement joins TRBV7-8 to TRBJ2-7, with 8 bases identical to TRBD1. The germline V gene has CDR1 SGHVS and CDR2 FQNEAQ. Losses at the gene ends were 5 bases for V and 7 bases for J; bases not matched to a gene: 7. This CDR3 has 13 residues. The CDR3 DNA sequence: TGTGCCAGCAGCCCCGACAGGGGAGAAGAGCAGTACTTC. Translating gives CASSPDRGEEQYF.

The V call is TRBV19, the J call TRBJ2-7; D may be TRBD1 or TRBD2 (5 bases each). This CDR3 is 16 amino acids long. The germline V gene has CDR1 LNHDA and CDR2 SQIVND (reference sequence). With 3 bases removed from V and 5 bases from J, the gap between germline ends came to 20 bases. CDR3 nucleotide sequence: TGTGCCAGTAGTATCTCTCGACAGTCTGGGGGACACGAGCAGTACTTC. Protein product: CASSISRQSGGHEQYF.

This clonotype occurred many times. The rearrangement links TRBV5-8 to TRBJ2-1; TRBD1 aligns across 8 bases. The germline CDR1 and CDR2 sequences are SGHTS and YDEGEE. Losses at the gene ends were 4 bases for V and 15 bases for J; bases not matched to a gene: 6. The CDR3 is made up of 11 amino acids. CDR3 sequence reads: CASSLGQDRFF. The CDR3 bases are TGTGCCAGCAGCCTGGGACAGGATAGGTTCTTC.

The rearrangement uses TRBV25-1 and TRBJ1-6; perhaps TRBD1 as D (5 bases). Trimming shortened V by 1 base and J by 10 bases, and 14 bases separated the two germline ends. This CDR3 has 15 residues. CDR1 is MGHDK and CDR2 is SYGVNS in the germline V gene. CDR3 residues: CASSEFRAGRSPLHF. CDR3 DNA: TGTGCCAGCAGTGAATTTAGGGCAGGGAGATCACCCCTCCACTTT.

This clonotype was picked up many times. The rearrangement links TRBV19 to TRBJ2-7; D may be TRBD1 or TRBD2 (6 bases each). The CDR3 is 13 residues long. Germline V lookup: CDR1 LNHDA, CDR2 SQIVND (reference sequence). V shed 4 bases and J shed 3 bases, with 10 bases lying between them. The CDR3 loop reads CASSTGGNYEQYF. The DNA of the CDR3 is TGTGCCAGTAGTACCGGGGGCAACTACGAGCAGTACTTC.

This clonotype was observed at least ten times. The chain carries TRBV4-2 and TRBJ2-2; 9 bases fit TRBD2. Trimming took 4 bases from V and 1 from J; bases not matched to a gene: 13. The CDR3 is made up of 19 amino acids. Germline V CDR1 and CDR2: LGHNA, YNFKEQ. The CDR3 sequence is CASSLVGTSKVLNTGELFF. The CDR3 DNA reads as TGTGCCAGCAGCCTCGTTGGGACTAGCAAGGTGTTGAACACCGGGGAGCTGTTTTTT.

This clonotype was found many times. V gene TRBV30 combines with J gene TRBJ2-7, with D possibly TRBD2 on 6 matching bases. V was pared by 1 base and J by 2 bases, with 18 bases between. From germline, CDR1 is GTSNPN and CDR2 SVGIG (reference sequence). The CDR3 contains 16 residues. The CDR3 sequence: CAWSGLEGRPTYEQYF. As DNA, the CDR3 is TGTGCCTGGAGTGGGCTGGAGGGACGGCCTACCTACGAGCAGTACTTC.

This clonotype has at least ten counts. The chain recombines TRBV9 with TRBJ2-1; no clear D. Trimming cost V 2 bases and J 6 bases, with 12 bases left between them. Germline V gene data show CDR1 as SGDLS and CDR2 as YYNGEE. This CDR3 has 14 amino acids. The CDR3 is CASSVQSFSNEQFF. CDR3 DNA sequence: TGTGCCAGCAGCGTCCAGTCATTCAGCAATGAGCAGTTCTTC. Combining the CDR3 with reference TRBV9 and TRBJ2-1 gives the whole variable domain DSGVTQTPKHLITATGQRVTLRCSPRSGDLSVYWYQQSLDQGLQFLIQYYNGEERAKGNILERFSAQQFPDLHSELNLSSLELGDSALYFCASSVQSFSNEQFFGPGTRLTVL.

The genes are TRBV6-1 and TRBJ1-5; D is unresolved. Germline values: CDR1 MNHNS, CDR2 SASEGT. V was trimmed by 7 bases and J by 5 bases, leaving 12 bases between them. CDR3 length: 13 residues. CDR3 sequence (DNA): TGTGCCAGCAATTGGCAGTTCCATCAGCCCCAGCATTTT. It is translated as CASNWQFHQPQHF.

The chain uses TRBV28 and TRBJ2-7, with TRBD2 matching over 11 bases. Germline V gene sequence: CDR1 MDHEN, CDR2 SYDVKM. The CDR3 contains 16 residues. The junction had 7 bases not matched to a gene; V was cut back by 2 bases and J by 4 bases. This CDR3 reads CASSLTSGSGGYEQYF. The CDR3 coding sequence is TGTGCCAGCAGTTTAACTAGCGGGAGTGGGGGTTACGAGCAGTACTTC.

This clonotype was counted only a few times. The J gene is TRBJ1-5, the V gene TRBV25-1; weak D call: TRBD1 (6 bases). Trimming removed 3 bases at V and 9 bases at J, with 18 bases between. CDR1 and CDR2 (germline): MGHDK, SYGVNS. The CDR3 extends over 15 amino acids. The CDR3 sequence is CASSDRDTRSGPQHF. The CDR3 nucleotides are TGTGCCAGCAGTGACCGGGACACTCGTTCAGGGCCCCAGCATTTT. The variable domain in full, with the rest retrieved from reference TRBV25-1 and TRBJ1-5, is EADIYQTPRYLVIGTGKKITLECSQTMGHDKMYWYQQDPGMELHLIHYSYGVNSTEKGDLSSESTVSRIRTEHFPLTLESARPSHTSQYLCASSDRDTRSGPQHFGDGTRLSIL.